The 23 T cell receptor beta chains given below trace back to one sample, sequenced in a study of tumor-infiltrating T cells and Merkel cell polyomavirus. On the study more broadly: The study examined CD8+ T cells specific for the Merkel cell polyomavirus KLL epitope.

The method was immunoSEQ multiplex PCR; TCRdb's version includes in-frame clones alone and lacks a portion of them. The table records 20,000 to 25,000 clones, around 90% of them present only once. All patients' tumors stained robustly positive for Merkel cell polyomavirus Large T antigen by immunohistochemistry. The sequencing sample was made of lymph node tissue. These receptors were collected from a middle-aged man with Merkel cell carcinoma.

Only a few counts were recorded for this clone. The V gene is TRBV28, the J gene TRBJ2-1; 7 nucleotides align to TRBD1. V gave up 6 bases and J gave up 5 bases; unmatched junction bases: 16. The CDR3 extends over 17 amino acids. CDR1 is MDHEN and CDR2 is SYDVKM in the germline V gene. The CDR3 protein is CASSPRVDRRNDNEQFF. For the CDR3, the DNA is TGTGCCAGCAGCCCCAGAGTGGACAGGAGAAACGACAATGAGCAGTTCTTC.

The CDR3 reads CASSKGTGVRETQYF. CDR3 DNA sequence: TGTGCCAGTAGTAAAGGGACAGGGGTGCGGGAGACCCAGTACTTC. The rearrangement uses TRBV19 and TRBJ2-5, with 10 nucleotides matching TRBD1. CDR3 length: 15 residues. CDR1 and CDR2 (germline): LNHDA, SQIVND (reference sequence). Germline trimming cut 4 bases from V and 5 bases from J; bases unmatched to any gene: 7.

The genes are TRBV4-2 and TRBJ2-5; possibly TRBD1 for D (6 bases). The CDR3 is made up of 15 amino acids. V lost 1 base to trimming and J lost 1 base, with 10 bases between them. Per germline, CDR1 LGHNA and CDR2 YNFKEQ. The CDR3 is CASSQVGTTQETQYF. The CDR3 DNA sequence: TGTGCCAGCAGCCAAGTGGGGACAACCCAAGAGACCCAGTACTTC.

This rearrangement joins TRBV6-1 to TRBJ2-3; 8 positions agree with TRBD2. The CDR3 is 14 amino acids. V was pared by 4 bases and J by 2 bases, with 2 bases of the junction left unmatched. In germline, CDR1 is MNHNS, CDR2 SASEGT. For the CDR3, the DNA is TGTGCCAGCAGTGGTAGCGGGGACACAGATACGCAGTATTTT. Translation: CASSGSGDTDTQYF.

The gene calls are TRBV11-2 and TRBJ2-4, with 7 bases lining up with TRBD1. The CDR3 length is 16 residues. Looked up from germline, CDR1 is SGHAT and CDR2 is FQNNGV. After removal of 4 bases from V and 0 bases from J, the junction contained 6 bases not matched to a gene. The CDR3 protein is CASSSEGQLAKNIQYF. CDR3 sequence (DNA): TGTGCCAGCAGCTCTGAGGGACAGTTAGCCAAAAACATTCAGTACTTC.

The chain uses TRBV14 and TRBJ2-7; 7 nucleotides line up with TRBD1. V was pared by 4 bases and J by 7 bases, with 13 bases of the junction left unmatched. CDR1 and CDR2 (germline): SGHDN, FVKESK. This CDR3 has 15 residues. The CDR3 region is CASSPLQTGSLEQYF. As DNA, the CDR3 is TGTGCCAGCAGCCCGCTCCAGACAGGGAGTTTGGAGCAGTACTTC.

The chain is built from TRBV7-2 and TRBJ1-1; D is undetermined. From germline, CDR1 is SGHTA and CDR2 FQGNSA. V was cut by 5 bases and J by 4 bases, with 11 bases left in between. The CDR3 has 13 amino acids. The CDR3 loop reads CASSPIGGTEAFF. The CDR3 coding sequence is TGTGCCAGCAGCCCGATAGGAGGCACTGAAGCTTTCTTT.

The chain links TRBV5-4 to TRBJ1-2; D gene unclear. V gave up 0 bases and J gave up 2 bases, with 5 bases separating them. The CDR3 is made up of 13 amino acids. Germline lookup yields CDR1 SGHNT and CDR2 YYREEE (reference sequence). Written as DNA, the CDR3 is TGTGCCAGCAGCTTGGGCGGAAACTATGGCTACACCTTC. It encodes CASSLGGNYGYTF.

In regard to this clone: This CDR3 is also generated by other DNA sequences in the sample. The chain recombines TRBV5-1 with TRBJ2-4, with D possibly matching TRBD1 (6 bases). Trimming took 4 bases from V and 1 from J, leaving 15 bases between them. The CDR3 is 16 amino acids. CDR1 and CDR2 from the germline V gene are SGHRS and YFSETQ. The CDR3 DNA reads TGCGCCAGCAGCCATGATGGGCAGGGGGCCAAAAACATTCAGTACTTC. Its protein is CASSHDGQGAKNIQYF.

The gene calls are TRBV6-5 and TRBJ2-7; 7 nucleotides agree with TRBD2. The germline CDR1 and CDR2 sequences are MNHEY and SVGAGI. The CDR3 extends over 13 amino acids. The V gene end was trimmed by 5 bases and the J gene end by 5 bases; junction bases not matched to a gene: 6. CDR3 residues: CASSRTSGHEQYF. In nucleotides, the CDR3 is TGTGCCAGCAGTCGGACTAGTGGCCACGAGCAGTACTTC.

For the CDR3, the DNA is TGTGCCAGCAGCCGTGCGGCCGAGTATGGCTACACCTTC. Protein: CASSRAAEYGYTF. V usage is TRBV11-2 and J usage is TRBJ1-2; D is unclear. The CDR3 length is 13 residues. Trimming removed 5 bases at V and 5 bases at J, with 12 bases between. Germline loops: CDR1 SGHAT, CDR2 FQNNGV.

V is TRBV30 and J is TRBJ2-5, with D tentatively TRBD1 (6 bases). The DNA end is a closer match to TRBJ2-7, so the J assignment may be wrong. The CDR3 loop spans 13 amino acids. CDR1 and CDR2 (germline): GTSNPN, SVGIG (reference sequence). The CDR3 sequence: CAWSSDSNYEQYF. The CDR3 DNA reads as TGTGCCTGGAGTTCGGACAGCAACTACGAGCAGTACTTC.

The rearrangement joins TRBV6-8 to TRBJ2-2; no reliable D call. The germline V gene has CDR1 MNHGY and CDR2 SAAAGT. Deletions cut 2 bases from V and 6 bases from J, with 13 bases between. The CDR3 has 15 amino acids. CDR3 in DNA: TGTGCCAGCAGTTACGTGGCACCTGGAGCCGGGGAGCTGTTTTTT. It translates to CASSYVAPGAGELFF.

The CDR3 nucleotides read TGTGCCAGCAGCCCCAGGGGGCGCGACTACGAGCAGTACTTC. Translation gives CASSPRGRDYEQYF. This chain uses TRBV9 with TRBJ2-7; 8 positions match TRBD1. The trim removed 4 bases at V and 3 bases at J, leaving 6 bases unmatched. The CDR3 runs to 14 residues. Germline V gene lookup returns CDR1 SGDLS and CDR2 YYNGEE.

The rearrangement uses TRBV4-3 and TRBJ1-4; TRBD1 aligns across 7 bases. Per the germline V gene, CDR1 is LGHNA and CDR2 is YSLEER. The V gene end was trimmed by 1 base and the J gene end by 7 bases; junction bases not matched to a gene: 9. CDR3 length: 16 residues. DNA for the CDR3: TGCGCCAGCAGCCAAGGGGGCAGGGGGGTTAGTGAAAAACTGTTTTTT. This codes for CASSQGGRGVSEKLFF.

The chain uses TRBV7-9 and TRBJ2-3; weak D call: TRBD2 (6 bases). Germline assignment: CDR1 SEHNR and CDR2 FQNEAQ (reference sequence). The CDR3 runs 16 residues. Trimming shortened V by 6 bases and J by 4 bases, and 20 bases separated the two germline ends. CDR3 in DNA: TGTGCCAGCAGTTCCCCAGGTCGTCCTAGCGCAGATACGCAGTATTTT. Its protein is CASSSPGRPSADTQYF. Combining the CDR3 with reference TRBV7-9 and TRBJ2-3 gives the whole variable domain DTGVSQNPRHKITKRGQNVTFRCDPISEHNRLYWYRQTLGQGPEFLTYFQNEAQLEKSRLLSDRFSAERPKGSFSTLEIQRTEQGDSAMYLCASSSPGRPSADTQYFGPGTRLTVL.

The rearrangement links TRBV28 to TRBJ2-5, with a possible D match to TRBD1 (5 bases). V was cut by 6 bases and J by 2 bases, with 16 bases left in between. The CDR3 has 15 amino acids. Germline V gene lookup returns CDR1 MDHEN and CDR2 SYDVKM. The CDR3 reads CASRSPRAVQETQYF. CDR3 bases: TGTGCCAGCAGATCCCCCAGGGCTGTTCAAGAGACCCAGTACTTC.

This chain connects TRBV4-1 to TRBJ2-5; D not resolved. Germline assignment: CDR1 MGHRA and CDR2 YSYEKL. The germline V and J ends were trimmed by 0 bases and 0 bases, with 8 bases remaining between them. This CDR3 region has 15 residues. In nucleotides, the CDR3 is TGCGCCAGCAGCCAAGAGGAGACGTACCAAGAGACCCAGTACTTC. Its protein product is CASSQEETYQETQYF.

The chain joins TRBV29-1 to TRBJ2-2; 7 bases agree with TRBD2. The CDR3 is 13 residues long. Per germline, CDR1 SQVTM and CDR2 ANQGSEA. V dropped 8 bases and J dropped 0; count of bases not matched to a gene: 3. The CDR3 reads CSTGGTNTGELFF. CDR3 in DNA: TGCAGCACCGGGGGGACGAACACCGGGGAGCTGTTTTTT.

In this sample, this clone turned up a few times. The V and J genes are TRBV7-6 and TRBJ1-3; 7 positions match TRBD1. Germline CDR1 is SGHVS and CDR2 is FNYEAQ. Losses at the gene ends were 5 bases for V and 2 bases for J; bases not matched to a gene: 12. This CDR3 spans 17 amino acids. The CDR3 loop is CASSPTPGTVTGNTIYF. The CDR3 DNA reads as TGTGCCAGCAGCCCCACTCCCGGGACAGTGACTGGAAACACCATATATTTT.

The genes are TRBV28 and TRBJ1-2; D unresolved. Germline V gene sequence: CDR1 MDHEN, CDR2 SYDVKM. The length of the CDR3 is 14 residues. V lost 5 bases, J lost 4 bases, and 14 bases lay in between. The CDR3 DNA follows: TGTGCCAGCAGTGCCACGGGGTTTGCCTATGGCTACACCTTC. This gives the protein CASSATGFAYGYTF.

The chain uses TRBV5-5 and TRBJ2-1, with TRBD2 matching 8 bases. The CDR3 contains 15 residues. Germline V lookup: CDR1 SGHKS, CDR2 YYEKEE (reference sequence). J lost 3 bases, V lost 4 bases, and 6 bases had no gene match. The DNA of the CDR3 is TGTGCCAGCAGCGCAACCGGGACTAGCTACAATGAGCAGTTCTTC. It codes for CASSATGTSYNEQFF.

The CDR3 region has the DNA TGTGCCAGTAGTATTAGACAGGGCCGTCAGCCCCAGCATTTT. This codes for CASSIRQGRQPQHF. The V and J genes are TRBV19 and TRBJ1-5, with 7 nucleotides matching TRBD1. Germline CDR1 and CDR2: LNHDA and SQIVND (reference sequence). The V gene end was trimmed by 3 bases and the J gene end by 6 bases; junction bases not matched to a gene: 5. This CDR3 region has 14 residues.